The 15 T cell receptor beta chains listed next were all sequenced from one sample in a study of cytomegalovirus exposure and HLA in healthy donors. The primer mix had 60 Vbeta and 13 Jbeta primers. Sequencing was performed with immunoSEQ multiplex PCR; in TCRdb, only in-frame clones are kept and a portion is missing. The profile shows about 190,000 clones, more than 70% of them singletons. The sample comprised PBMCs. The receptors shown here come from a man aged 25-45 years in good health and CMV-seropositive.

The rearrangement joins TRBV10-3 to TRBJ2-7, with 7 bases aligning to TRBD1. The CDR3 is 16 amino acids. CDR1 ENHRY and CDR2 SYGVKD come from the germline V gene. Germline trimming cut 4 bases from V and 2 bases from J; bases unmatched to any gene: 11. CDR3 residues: CAISGPRDSGAYEQYF. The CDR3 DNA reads TGTGCCATCAGTGGGCCCCGGGACAGTGGGGCCTACGAGCAGTACTTC.

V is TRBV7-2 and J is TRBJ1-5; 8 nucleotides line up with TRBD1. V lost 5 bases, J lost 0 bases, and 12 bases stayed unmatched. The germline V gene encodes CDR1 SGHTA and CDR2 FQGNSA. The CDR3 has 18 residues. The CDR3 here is CASSRGQGFTNSNQPQHF. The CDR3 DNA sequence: TGTGCCAGCAGCCGCGGACAGGGATTCACCAATAGCAATCAGCCCCAGCATTTT.

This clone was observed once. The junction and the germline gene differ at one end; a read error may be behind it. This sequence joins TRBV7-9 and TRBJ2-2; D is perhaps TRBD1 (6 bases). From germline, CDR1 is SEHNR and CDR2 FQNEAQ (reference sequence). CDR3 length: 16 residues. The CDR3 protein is CSSSSYRDTDTGELFF. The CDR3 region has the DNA TGTTCCAGCAGCTCGTACCGGGACACTGACACCGGGGAGCTGTTTTTT. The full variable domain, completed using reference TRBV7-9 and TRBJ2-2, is DTGVSQNPRHKITKRGQNVTFRCDPISEHNRLYWYRQTLGQGPEFLTYFQNEAQLEKSRLLSDRFSAERPKGSFSTLEIQRTEQGDSAMYLCSSSSYRDTDTGELFFGEGSRLTVL.

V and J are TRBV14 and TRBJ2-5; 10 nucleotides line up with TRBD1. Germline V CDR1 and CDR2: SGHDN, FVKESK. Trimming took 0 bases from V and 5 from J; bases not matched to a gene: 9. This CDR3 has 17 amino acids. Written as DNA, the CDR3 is TGTGCCAGCAGCCAAGATCGGGGACAGGGGTTTCAGGAGACCCAGTACTTC. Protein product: CASSQDRGQGFQETQYF.

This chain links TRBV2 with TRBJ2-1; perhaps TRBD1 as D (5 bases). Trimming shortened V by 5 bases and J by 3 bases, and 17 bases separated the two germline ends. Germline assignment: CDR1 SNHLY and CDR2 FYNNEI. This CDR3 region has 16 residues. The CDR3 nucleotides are TGTGCCAGCAGTTACGGACCCGGCAGGGTCTACAATGAGCAGTTCTTC. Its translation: CASSYGPGRVYNEQFF.

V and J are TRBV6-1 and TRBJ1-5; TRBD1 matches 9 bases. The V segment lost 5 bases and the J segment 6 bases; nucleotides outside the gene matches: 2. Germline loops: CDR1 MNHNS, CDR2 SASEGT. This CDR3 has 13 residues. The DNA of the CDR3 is TGTGCCAGCAGTAACAGGGGGCGTCAGCCCCAGCATTTT. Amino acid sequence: CASSNRGRQPQHF.

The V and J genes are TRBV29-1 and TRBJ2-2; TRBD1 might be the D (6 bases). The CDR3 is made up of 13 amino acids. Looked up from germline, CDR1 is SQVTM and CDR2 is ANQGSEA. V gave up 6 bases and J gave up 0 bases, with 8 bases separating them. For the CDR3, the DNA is TGCAGCGTAGGACAGACGAACACCGGGGAGCTGTTTTTT. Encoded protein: CSVGQTNTGELFF.

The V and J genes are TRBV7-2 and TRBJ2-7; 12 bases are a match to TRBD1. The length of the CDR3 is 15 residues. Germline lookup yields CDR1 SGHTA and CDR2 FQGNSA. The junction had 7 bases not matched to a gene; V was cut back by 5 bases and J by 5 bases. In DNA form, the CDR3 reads TGTGCCAGCAGCGGGACAGGGGGCCCCCTGAACGAGCAGTACTTC. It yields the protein CASSGTGGPLNEQYF.

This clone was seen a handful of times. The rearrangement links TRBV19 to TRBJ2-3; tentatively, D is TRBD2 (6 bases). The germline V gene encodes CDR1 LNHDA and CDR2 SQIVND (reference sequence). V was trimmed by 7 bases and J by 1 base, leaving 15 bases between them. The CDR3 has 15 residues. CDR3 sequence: CASTSRASGTDTQYF. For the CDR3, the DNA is TGTGCCAGTACCAGCCGGGCTAGCGGCACAGATACGCAGTATTTT. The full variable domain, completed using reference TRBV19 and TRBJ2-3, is DGGITQSPKYLFRKEGQNVTLSCEQNLNHDAMYWYRQDPGQGLRLIYYSQIVNDFQKGDIAEGYSVSREKKESFPLTVTSAQKNPTAFYLCASTSRASGTDTQYFGPGTRLTVL.

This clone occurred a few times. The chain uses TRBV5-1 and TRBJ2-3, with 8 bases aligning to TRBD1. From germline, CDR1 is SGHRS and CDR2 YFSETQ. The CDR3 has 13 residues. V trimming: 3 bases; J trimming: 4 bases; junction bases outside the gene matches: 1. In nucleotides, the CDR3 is TGCGCCAGCAGCTCGGACAGGGCAGATACGCAGTATTTT. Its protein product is CASSSDRADTQYF.

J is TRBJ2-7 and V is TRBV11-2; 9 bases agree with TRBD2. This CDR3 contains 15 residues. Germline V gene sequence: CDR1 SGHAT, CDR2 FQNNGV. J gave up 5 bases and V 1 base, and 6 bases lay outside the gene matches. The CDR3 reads CASSLGLAGQNEQYF. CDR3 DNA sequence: TGTGCCAGCAGCTTAGGGCTAGCGGGACAGAACGAGCAGTACTTC.

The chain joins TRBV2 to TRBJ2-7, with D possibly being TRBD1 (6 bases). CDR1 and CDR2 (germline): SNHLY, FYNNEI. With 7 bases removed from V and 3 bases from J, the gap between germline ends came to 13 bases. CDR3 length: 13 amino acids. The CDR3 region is CASTTPTGYEQYF. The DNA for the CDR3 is TGTGCCAGCACGACCCCGACAGGCTACGAGCAGTACTTC.

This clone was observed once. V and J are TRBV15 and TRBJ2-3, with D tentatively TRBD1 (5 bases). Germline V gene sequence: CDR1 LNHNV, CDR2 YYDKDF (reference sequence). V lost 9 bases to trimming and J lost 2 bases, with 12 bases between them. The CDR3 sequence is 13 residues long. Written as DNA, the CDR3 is TGTGCCACAGGGGTATTAAACACAGATACGCAGTATTTT. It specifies CATGVLNTDTQYF.

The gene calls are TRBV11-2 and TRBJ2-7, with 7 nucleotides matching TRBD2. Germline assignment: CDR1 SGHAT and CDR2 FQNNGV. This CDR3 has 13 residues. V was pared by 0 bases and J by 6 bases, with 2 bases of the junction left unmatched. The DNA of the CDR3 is TGTGCCAGCAGCTTAGATGGGGAGGGCGAGCAGTACTTC. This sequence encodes CASSLDGEGEQYF.

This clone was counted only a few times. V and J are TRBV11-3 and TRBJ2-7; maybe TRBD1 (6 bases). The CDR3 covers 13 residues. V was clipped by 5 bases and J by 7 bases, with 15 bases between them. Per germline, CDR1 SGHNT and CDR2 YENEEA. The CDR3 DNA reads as TGTGCCAGCAGCACCGGGCCCGGACAGGAGCAGTACTTC. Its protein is CASSTGPGQEQYF. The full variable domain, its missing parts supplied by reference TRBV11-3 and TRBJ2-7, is EAGVVQSPRYKIIEKKQPVAFWCNPISGHNTLYWYLQNLGQGPELLIRYENEEAVDDSQLPKDRFSAERLKGVDSTLKIQPAELGDSAVYLCASSTGPGQEQYFGPGTRLTVT.